This T cell receptor beta chain derives from a study of shared clonotypes between healthy human individuals. Whole-study findings and limits: Clonotypes not shared had lower generation probabilities than those common to all four donors.

CDR1 is LNHDA, CDR2 SQIVND, per germline (reference sequence). The CDR3 runs to 15 residues. V shed 4 bases, J shed 1 base, and the junction held 1 base outside the gene matches. Each subset's genomic DNA was split evenly across several immunoSEQ plates. TCRdb's table, derived via immunoSEQ multiplex PCR, lists solely in-frame clones and lacks some. The sample carries about 680,000 clones, about three quarters recorded once. As for this clone: As yet, its antigen is unknown.

Sequenced material: memory CD4+ T cells sorted from blood. Subset indicated: CD45RA-negative fraction. This clonotype was sampled from a woman aged 30 to 39 in good health. The rearrangement uses TRBV19 and TRBJ2-2, with 9 bases aligning to TRBD1. CDR3 coding DNA: TGTGCCAGTAGTAAGGACAGGGGGAACACCGGGGAGCTGTTTTTT. The encoded protein is CASSKDRGNTGELFF. The entire variable domain, with the rest obtained from reference TRBV19 and TRBJ2-2, is as follows: DGGITQSPKYLFRKEGQNVTLSCEQNLNHDAMYWYRQDPGQGLRLIYYSQIVNDFQKGDIAEGYSVSREKKESFPLTVTSAQKNPTAFYLCASSKDRGNTGELFFGEGSRLTVL.